Following are 6 T cell receptor beta chains from one sample sequenced in a study of T cell repertoires in cytomegalovirus infection. No antigen is known for these receptors. TCRdb processed the reads anew with MiXCR; each CDR3 protein has one entry. This sample has 650,000 to 900,000 distinct CDR3 sequences; about 29% occur once, and the top ten carry less than 15%. The input for sequencing was cultured CD8+ T cells from PBMCs, taken from culture after CMV antigen stimulation. The receptors derive from a human donor in good health (CMV status not recorded). Some clones in this sample may be carry-over from other donors' samples.

This clonotype was seen at least ten times. CDR3 bases: TGTGCCAGCAGCTCCCCCGCAGGGCGAAGGGAGCAGTTCTTC. Its protein is CASSSPAGRREQFF. The J gene is TRBJ2-1, the V gene TRBV7-8, with D possibly matching TRBD1 (5 bases). The CDR3 runs 14 residues. Trimming shortened V by 4 bases and J by 10 bases, and 17 bases separated the two germline ends. Looked up from germline, CDR1 is SGHVS and CDR2 is FQNEAQ.

This clonotype was seen more than once but under ten times. This chain uses TRBV5-1 with TRBJ2-1; 10 nucleotides agree with TRBD2. J lost 3 bases, V lost 3 bases, and 12 bases had no gene match. The CDR3 has 18 amino acids. Germline V lookup: CDR1 SGHRS, CDR2 YFSETQ. CDR3 coding DNA: TGCGCCAGCAGCTCCGCTAACACTCTAGCGGGGGTCTACAATGAGCAGTTCTTC. Protein product: CASSSANTLAGVYNEQFF.

In regard to this clonotype: A read error is possible here, since a much larger clone lies one base away. The genes are TRBV7-2 and TRBJ1-1; no definite D call. This CDR3 region has 18 residues. The ends were cut back, 1 base at V and 3 bases at J, with 21 bases in the middle. Germline values: CDR1 SGHTA, CDR2 FQGNSA. The CDR3 nucleotides read TGTGCCAGCAGCTTAGGAGGGAGGGCGTTTCGACGGGACACTGAAGCTTTCTTT. Translation: CASSLGGRAFRRDTEAFF.

This clonotype was recorded at least ten times. This rearrangement joins TRBV12-3 or TRBV12-4 to TRBJ2-7; no reliable D call. The CDR3 totals 12 residues. The V end lost 3 bases, the J end lost 4 bases, and 7 bases lay between the germline ends. The CDR3 nucleotides read TGTGCCAGCAGTTTTTGGGGTTACGAGCAGTACTTC. It yields the protein CASSFWGYEQYF.

J is TRBJ2-7 and V is TRBV27; TRBD2 agrees at 8 bases. Germline V lookup: CDR1 MNHEY, CDR2 SMNVEV (reference sequence). Trimming at V came to 4 bases and at J to 4 bases, leaving 6 bases not matched to a gene. The CDR3 is 14 residues long. The CDR3 sequence is CASSSMTSVYEQYF. In DNA, the CDR3 is TGTGCCAGCAGTTCTATGACTAGCGTTTACGAGCAGTACTTC.

The rearrangement links TRBV20-1 to TRBJ2-1, with 10 bases matching TRBD2. Germline lookup yields CDR1 DFQATT and CDR2 SNEGSKA (reference sequence). Trimming removed 2 bases from V and 10 bases from J; junction bases left unmatched: 5. This CDR3 spans 13 amino acids. In nucleotides, the CDR3 is TGCAGTGCTAGACTAGCGGGGGTTCGGGAGCAGTTCTTC. Residues: CSARLAGVREQFF.